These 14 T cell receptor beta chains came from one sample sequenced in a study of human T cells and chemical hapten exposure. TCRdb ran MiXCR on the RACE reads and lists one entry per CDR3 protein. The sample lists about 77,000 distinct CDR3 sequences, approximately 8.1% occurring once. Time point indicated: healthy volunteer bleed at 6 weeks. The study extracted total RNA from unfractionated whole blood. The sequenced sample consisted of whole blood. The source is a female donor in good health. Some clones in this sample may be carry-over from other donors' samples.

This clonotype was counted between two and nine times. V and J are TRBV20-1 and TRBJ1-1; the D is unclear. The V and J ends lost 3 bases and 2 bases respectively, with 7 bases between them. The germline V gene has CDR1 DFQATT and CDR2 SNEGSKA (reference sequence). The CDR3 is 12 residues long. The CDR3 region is CSASYRNTEAFF. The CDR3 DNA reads TGCAGTGCTAGTTACCGTAACACTGAAGCTTTCTTT.

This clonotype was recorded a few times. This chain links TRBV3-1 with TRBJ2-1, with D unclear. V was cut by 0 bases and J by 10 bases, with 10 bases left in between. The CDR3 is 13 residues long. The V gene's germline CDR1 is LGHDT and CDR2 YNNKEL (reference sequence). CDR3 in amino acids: CASSQDLAREQFF. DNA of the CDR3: TGTGCCAGCAGCCAAGATCTGGCCAGGGAGCAGTTCTTC.

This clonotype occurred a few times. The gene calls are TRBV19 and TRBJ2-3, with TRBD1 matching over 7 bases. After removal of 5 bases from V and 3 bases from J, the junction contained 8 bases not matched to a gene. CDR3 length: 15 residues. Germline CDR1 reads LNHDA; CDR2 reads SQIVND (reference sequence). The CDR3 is CASSPQQGITDTQYF. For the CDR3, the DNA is TGTGCCAGTAGTCCGCAACAGGGGATTACAGATACGCAGTATTTT.

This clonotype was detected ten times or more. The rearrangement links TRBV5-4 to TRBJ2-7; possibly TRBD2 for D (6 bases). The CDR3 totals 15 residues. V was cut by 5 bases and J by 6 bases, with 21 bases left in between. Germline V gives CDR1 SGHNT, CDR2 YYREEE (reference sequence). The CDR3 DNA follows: TGTGCCAGCAGTTCGGGGGAGGCGAGGCTACGCGAGCAGTACTTC. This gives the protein CASSSGEARLREQYF. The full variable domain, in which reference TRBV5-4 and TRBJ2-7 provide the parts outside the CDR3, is ETGVTQSPTHLIKTRGQQVTLRCSSQSGHNTVSWYQQALGQGPQFIFQYYREEENGRGNFPPRFSGLQFPNYSSELNVNALELDDSALYLCASSSGEARLREQYFGPGTRLTVT.

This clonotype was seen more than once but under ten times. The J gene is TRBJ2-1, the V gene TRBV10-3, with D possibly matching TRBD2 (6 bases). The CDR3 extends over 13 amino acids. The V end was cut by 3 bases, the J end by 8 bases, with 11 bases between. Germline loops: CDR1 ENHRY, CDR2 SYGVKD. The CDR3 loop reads CAISDRGGDEQFF. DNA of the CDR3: TGTGCCATCAGTGACCGAGGCGGGGATGAGCAGTTCTTC.

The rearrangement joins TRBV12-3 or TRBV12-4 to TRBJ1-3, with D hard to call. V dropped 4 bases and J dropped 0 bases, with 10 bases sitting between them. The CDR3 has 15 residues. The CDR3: CASSWKRSSGNTIYF. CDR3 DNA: TGTGCCAGCAGTTGGAAAAGAAGCTCTGGAAACACCATATATTTT.

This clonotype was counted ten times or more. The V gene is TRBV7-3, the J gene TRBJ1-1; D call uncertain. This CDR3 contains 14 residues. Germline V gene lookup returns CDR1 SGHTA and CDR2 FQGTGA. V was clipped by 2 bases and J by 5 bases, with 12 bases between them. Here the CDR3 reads CASSLDPAGTEAFF. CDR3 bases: TGTGCCAGCAGCTTAGATCCGGCGGGGACTGAAGCTTTCTTT.

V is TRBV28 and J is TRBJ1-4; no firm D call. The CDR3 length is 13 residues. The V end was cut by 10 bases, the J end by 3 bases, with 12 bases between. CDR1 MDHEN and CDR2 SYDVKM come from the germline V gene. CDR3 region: CATKGTPNEKLFF. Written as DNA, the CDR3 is TGTGCCACCAAGGGTACGCCTAATGAAAAACTGTTTTTT.

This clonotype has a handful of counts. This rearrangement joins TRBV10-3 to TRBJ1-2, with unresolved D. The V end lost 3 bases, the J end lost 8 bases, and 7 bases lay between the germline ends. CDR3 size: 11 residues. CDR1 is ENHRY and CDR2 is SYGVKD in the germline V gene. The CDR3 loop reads CAISERLGYTF. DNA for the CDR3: TGTGCCATCAGTGAACGGCTCGGCTACACCTTC.

The CDR3 sequence is CASSRQDTQYF. CDR3 DNA sequence: TGTGCCAGCAGCCGACAAGATACGCAGTATTTT. The V gene is TRBV3-1, the J gene TRBJ2-3; the D is unclear. The CDR3 runs 11 residues. The germline gives CDR1 LGHDT, CDR2 YNNKEL (reference sequence). V lost 4 bases, J lost 5 bases, and 4 bases lay in between.

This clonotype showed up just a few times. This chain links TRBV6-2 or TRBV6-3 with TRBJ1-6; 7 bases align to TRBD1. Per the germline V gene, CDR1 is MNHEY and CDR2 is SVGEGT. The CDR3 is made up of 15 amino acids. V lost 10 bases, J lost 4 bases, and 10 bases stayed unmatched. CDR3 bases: TGTGCCACCAGACCGGGACAGATTTATAATTCACCCCTCCACTTT. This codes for CATRPGQIYNSPLHF.

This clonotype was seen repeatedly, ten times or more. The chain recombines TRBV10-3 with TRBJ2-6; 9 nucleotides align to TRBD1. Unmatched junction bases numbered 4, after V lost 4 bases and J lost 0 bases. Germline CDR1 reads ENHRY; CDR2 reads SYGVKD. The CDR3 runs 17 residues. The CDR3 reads CAISAGQGSSGANVLTF. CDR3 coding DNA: TGTGCCATCAGTGCCGGACAGGGGAGCTCTGGGGCCAACGTCCTGACTTTC.

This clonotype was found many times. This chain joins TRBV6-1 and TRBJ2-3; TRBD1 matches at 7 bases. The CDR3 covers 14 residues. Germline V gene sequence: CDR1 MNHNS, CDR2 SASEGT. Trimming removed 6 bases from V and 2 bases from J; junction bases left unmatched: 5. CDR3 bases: TGTGCCAGCAGCCTGGGACAGAACACAGATACGCAGTATTTT. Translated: CASSLGQNTDTQYF.

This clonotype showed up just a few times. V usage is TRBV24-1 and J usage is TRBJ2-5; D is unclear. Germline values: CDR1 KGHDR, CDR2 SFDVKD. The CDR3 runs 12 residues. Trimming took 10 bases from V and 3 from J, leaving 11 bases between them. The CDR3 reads CATLVGEETQYF. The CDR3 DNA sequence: TGTGCCACTCTTGTAGGAGAAGAGACCCAGTACTTC.